This T cell receptor (beta chain) was documented in a study of OX40 agonist ivuxolimab in advanced cancers. Germline assignment: CDR1 SEHNR and CDR2 FQNEAQ (reference sequence). The germline V and J ends were trimmed by 3 bases and 0 bases, with 6 bases remaining between them. The CDR3 has 14 residues. This clone showed up just once. Assay used: immunoSEQ multiplex PCR; TCRdb lists only in-frame clones, some missing. The sample comprises around 79,000 clones, about nine tenths of which are singletons, and about 4% rests with the top ten. The sample in question was CD4+ or CD8+ T cells sorted from blood, obtained in a trial of the OX40 agonist ivuxolimab. This sequence originates from an adult with an advanced solid tumor such as melanoma, head and neck, liver or kidney cancer. This rearrangement joins TRBV7-9 to TRBJ2-1; no clear D. The CDR3 here is CASSFAISYNEQFF. The CDR3, as DNA: TGTGCCAGCAGCTTCGCGATCTCCTACAATGAGCAGTTCTTC.